This is a list of T cell receptor beta chains from one sample in a study of blood T cell repertoires in COVID-19. Profiled with immunoSEQ multiplex PCR; TCRdb holds only in-frame clones, not every one. The sample gives 85,000 to 100,000 clones, 86% of which show up once; 10% to 15% is in the top ten. Material for sequencing was peripheral blood. The source of these receptors is a woman aged 60-75 years in a cohort sampled during active or convalescent COVID-19. Both conserved end residues are part of each CDR3. The D gene is left open where the match is weak. Expanded clones are given a class, and other clones once, few, many or no size at all.

DNA | CDR3 | J | V | D | size
TGTGCCAGCAGCTTAACTCGACAGGGGGCCTCTGGGGCCAACGTCCTGACTTTC | CASSLTRQGASGANVLTF | TRBJ2-6 | TRBV5-6 | TRBD1 | NA
TGTGCCAGCAGCGTAAGTGGCAGCGCCAATCAGCCCCAGCATTTT | CASSVSGSANQPQHF | TRBJ1-5 | TRBV9 | NA | NA
TGCAGCGTTCAGGGGCCAGGACAAGAGACCCAGTACTTC | CSVQGPGQETQYF | TRBJ2-5 | TRBV29-1 | NA | NA
TGTGCCAGCAGTTTAGGGGCTGAGGAGACCCAGTACTTC | CASSLGAEETQYF | TRBJ2-5 | TRBV28 | NA | NA
TGTGCCAGCAGTTTAGTGGCGGGGTGGAACACTGAAGCTTTCTTT | CASSLVAGWNTEAFF | TRBJ1-1 | TRBV27 | NA | once
TGTGCCATCACCCCGACAGGGGCTGGAAACACCATATATTTT | CAITPTGAGNTIYF | TRBJ1-3 | TRBV10-3 | TRBD1 | NA
TGTGCCAGCAGCTCCCAAAGCGGGAGTCGGGATACGCAGTATTTT | CASSSQSGSRDTQYF | TRBJ2-3 | TRBV7-9 | TRBD2 | NA
TGTGCCACGGGACTAGCGGGGGCCACCGGGGAGCTGTTTTTT | CATGLAGATGELFF | TRBJ2-2 | TRBV10-3 | TRBD2 | NA
TGTGCCTGGAGTGAGGGGGTCGGAAACACCATATATTTT | CAWSEGVGNTIYF | TRBJ1-3 | TRBV30 | NA | few
TGCGCCAGCAGCCCCGCTCGGTTTTCCTATAATTCACCCCTCCACTTT | CASSPARFSYNSPLHF | TRBJ1-6 | TRBV5-1 | NA | NA
TGTGCCATCAGTGAGTCTCCGCGCGACTATGGCTACACCTTC | CAISESPRDYGYTF | TRBJ1-2 | TRBV10-3 | NA | NA
TGTGCCAGCTCCCCGGGACTCGGTAATGAAAAACTGTTTTTT | CASSPGLGNEKLFF | TRBJ1-4 | TRBV18 | NA | few
TGCGCCAGCAGCTTGGGGGGACAGAGGAACACTGAAGCTTTCTTT | CASSLGGQRNTEAFF | TRBJ1-1 | TRBV5-1 | TRBD1 | NA
TGCGCCAGCAAAGAGGGAGGCGGGACAGGGCAGACTGAAGCTTTCTTT | CASKEGGGTGQTEAFF | TRBJ1-1 | TRBV5-1 | TRBD1 | NA
TGCAGCGTTGAAGATGGGGCAGTCTACGAGCAGTACTTC | CSVEDGAVYEQYF | TRBJ2-7 | TRBV29-1 | NA | NA
TGTGCCAGCAGCCATACCCTCAGGACTAGCGGGAGAGTCGGCGGGGAGCTGTTTTTT | CASSHTLRTSGRVGGELFF | TRBJ2-2 | TRBV3-1/TRBV3-2 | TRBD2 | NA
TGTGCCAGCAGCTTGACTAGCGGCAATGAGCAGTTCTTC | CASSLTSGNEQFF | TRBJ2-1 | TRBV5-4 | TRBD2 | NA
TGTGCCAGCAGCTGGGGGGCGGGGGACTATGGCTACACCTTC | CASSWGAGDYGYTF | TRBJ1-2 | TRBV7-8 | NA | NA
TGTGCCAGCAGTTTACAGGGGGCTGGGGCCAACGTCCTGACTTTC | CASSLQGAGANVLTF | TRBJ2-6 | TRBV28 | TRBD1 | NA
TGTGCCAGCAGCGACAGGGGAGGCAATCAGCCCCAGCATTTT | CASSDRGGNQPQHF | TRBJ1-5 | TRBV6-5 | TRBD1 | NA
TGTGCCAGCCACAGGTCACCTGTCGGAGAAGCTTTCTTT | CASHRSPVGEAFF | TRBJ1-1 | TRBV11-2 | NA | NA
TGTGCCAGCAGCCAAGCCGGGACTAGCGGGAGGAGTGAGCAGTTCTTC | CASSQAGTSGRSEQFF | TRBJ2-1 | TRBV3-1/TRBV3-2 | TRBD2 | NA
TGTGCCAGCAGCTTATTAGGACAGGGGGCTTTATACGAGCAGTACTTC | CASSLLGQGALYEQYF | TRBJ2-7 | TRBV7-9 | TRBD1 | NA
TGTGCCAGCAGTCGCCGGGACACCTATGGCTACACCTTC | CASSRRDTYGYTF | TRBJ1-2 | TRBV2 | NA | NA
TGTGCCAGCAGCGCCGGCCCAGGGATGAACACTGAAGCTTTCTTT | CASSAGPGMNTEAFF | TRBJ1-1 | TRBV9 | NA | NA
TGTGCCAGCAGTGGGACGGGACTCTTGAACACTGAAGCTTTCTTT | CASSGTGLLNTEAFF | TRBJ1-1 | TRBV28 | NA | once
TGCGCCAGCAGCTTATTGAGGCCCTCTCTTCTCAACACCGGGGAGCTGTTTTTT | CASSLLRPSLLNTGELFF | TRBJ2-2 | TRBV5-1 | NA | NA
TGTGCCAGCAGTGAAGGCCCGCTGACAGGGATCGGGGAGCTGTTTTTT | CASSEGPLTGIGELFF | TRBJ2-2 | TRBV2 | TRBD1 | few
TGTGCCAGCAGCGGTAGACAGGTTGCTTCACCCCTCCACTTT | CASSGRQVASPLHF | TRBJ1-6 | TRBV9 | NA | NA
TGTGCCAGCAGCAAGGGGGGGACTAACTATGGCTACACCTTC | CASSKGGTNYGYTF | TRBJ1-2 | TRBV7-2 | NA | NA
TGTGCCAGCAGCTCTCAGGACTCCGCCGGATTAAATGAGCAGTTCTTC | CASSSQDSAGLNEQFF | TRBJ2-1 | TRBV7-9 | NA | NA
TGTGCCAGCAGTTACGGTCCGGGGACTGGAAACACCATATATTTT | CASSYGPGTGNTIYF | TRBJ1-3 | TRBV6-5 | NA | NA
TGTGCCAGCAGCCAAGATTACGGTCCAGGAAACTATGGCTACACCTTC | CASSQDYGPGNYGYTF | TRBJ1-2 | TRBV4-2 | NA | NA
TGTGCCATTTCAGGCGGGGAGGAGAATTACAATGAGCAGTTCTTC | CAISGGEENYNEQFF | TRBJ2-1 | TRBV10-3 | NA | NA
TGTGCCAGCAGCCCCGGACTAGCTCGCACAGATACGCAGTATTTT | CASSPGLARTDTQYF | TRBJ2-3 | TRBV7-9 | TRBD2 | NA
TGTGCCAGTAGTCTACTAGCGTCGGGAGGAGTCCATGAGCAGTTCTTC | CASSLLASGGVHEQFF | TRBJ2-1 | TRBV19 | TRBD2 | once
TGTGCCAGTCAGCCGGGGGGACTTCAAGAGACCCAGTACTTC | CASQPGGLQETQYF | TRBJ2-5 | TRBV28 | TRBD2 | NA
TGTGCCAGCAGCCCCCGGGGACAGGGGAACACTGAAGCTTTCTTT | CASSPRGQGNTEAFF | TRBJ1-1 | TRBV28 | TRBD1 | NA
TGTGCCAGCAGCCAAGAAAGGAGGGGGCTAGCTTTCTTT | CASSQERRGLAFF | TRBJ1-1 | TRBV3-1/TRBV3-2 | TRBD1 | NA
TGTGCCAGTACCCCCTTGGCAGGGGGCAATCAGCCCCAGCATTTT | CASTPLAGGNQPQHF | TRBJ1-5 | TRBV19 | NA | NA
TGTGCCAGCAGCTACGGCGGGAGCCGCGAGACCCAGTACTTC | CASSYGGSRETQYF | TRBJ2-5 | TRBV7-2 | TRBD2 | NA
TGTGCCAGTCGCGAGACAGGGCTAGGAAATTCACCCCTCCACTTT | CASRETGLGNSPLHF | TRBJ1-6 | TRBV19 | TRBD1 | NA
TGTGCCAGCAGTGAAGCGCTTCGCGGCAGATTAGTCAGATATCAGCCCCAGCATTTT | CASSEALRGRLVRYQPQHF | TRBJ1-5 | TRBV6-1 | NA | NA
TGTGCCAGCAGCCCCTCTCTCGGGAGGGAATACAATGAGCAGTTCTTC | CASSPSLGREYNEQFF | TRBJ2-1 | TRBV7-2 | TRBD2 | few
TGTGCCAGCAGCGCAGGACAGGGGCGCAGTGGCTACACCTTC | CASSAGQGRSGYTF | TRBJ1-2 | TRBV9 | TRBD1 | NA
TGTGCTAGTGGTTTGTCTCACGGAGAGACCCAGTACTTC | CASGLSHGETQYF | TRBJ2-5 | TRBV12-5 | NA | once
TGTGCCAGCAGTTTGAGGACAGGGACTAACACTGAAGCTTTCTTT | CASSLRTGTNTEAFF | TRBJ1-1 | TRBV28 | TRBD1 | NA
TGTGCCAGCAGTCCGATCGACACCCAAGAGACCCAGTACTTC | CASSPIDTQETQYF | TRBJ2-5 | TRBV27 | NA | NA
TGTGCCAGCAGCTCCGGACTAGCGGGGCCCTACGAGCAGTACTTC | CASSSGLAGPYEQYF | TRBJ2-7 | TRBV7-2 | TRBD2 | NA
TGTGCCAGTAGTACCGCCTCCGGACTGAGCAATGAGCAGTTCTTC | CASSTASGLSNEQFF | TRBJ2-1 | TRBV19 | NA | NA
TGTGCCAGAGGACAGGGGCGGGAGACCCAGTACTTC | CARGQGRETQYF | TRBJ2-5 | TRBV2 | TRBD1 | few
TGTGCCAGTAGGGCCAGGGGGGAGATCGAGCAGTACTTC | CASRARGEIEQYF | TRBJ2-7 | TRBV19 | NA | NA
TGTGCCAGCAGCTTGGGGACAGCTGGGGAGACCCAGTACTTC | CASSLGTAGETQYF | TRBJ2-5 | TRBV5-4 | NA | NA
TGCGCCAGCAGCTTGGGAGGGAATGGCTACACCTTC | CASSLGGNGYTF | TRBJ1-2 | TRBV5-1 | NA | NA
TGTGCCTGGAGTATCTTACAGGATATGAACACTGAAGCTTTCTTT | CAWSILQDMNTEAFF | TRBJ1-1 | TRBV30 | NA | NA
TGTGCCATCAGGAAGACAGGGGGCTTTTATGAGCAGTTCTTC | CAIRKTGGFYEQFF | TRBJ2-1 | TRBV10-3 | TRBD1 | NA
TGTGCCAGCAGCAAAGAAGGGGGCAGCTTTAACACCGGGGAGCTGTTTTTT | CASSKEGGSFNTGELFF | TRBJ2-2 | TRBV21-1 | NA | few
TGTGCCAGCACCCAAGGGACACCGAGCACCGGGGAGCTGTTTTTT | CASTQGTPSTGELFF | TRBJ2-2 | TRBV2 | NA | NA
TGTGCCAGCAGCCCAGGGACTAGCGGGGGGGCCTGGGAGACCCAGTACTTC | CASSPGTSGGAWETQYF | TRBJ2-5 | TRBV3-1/TRBV3-2 | TRBD2 | NA